This T cell receptor (beta chain) is from a study of T cells after yellow fever vaccination. Production of TCR cDNA was by 5'RACE template switching, which also added a universal primer site and UMIs. Each CDR3 protein is one row after TCRdb ran MiXCR on the 5' RACE reads. The table shows 250,000 to 350,000 distinct CDR3 sequences, with 3.5% to 5% occurring only once. Germline assignment: CDR1 MNHNY and CDR2 SVGAGI (reference sequence). V was pared by 6 bases and J by 3 bases, with 6 bases of the junction left unmatched. The CDR3 has 15 amino acids. This clonotype was observed at least ten times. As yet, its antigen is unknown. Points from the study as a whole: After the booster, 96% of CD4 and about nine tenths of CD8 primary-response clones were re-detected.

This receptor was taken from a man aged 18 to 30 who received the YFV17D yellow fever vaccine. Here the sequenced sample was PBMCs, taken 15 days after the yellow fever booster vaccination. The chain couples TRBV6-6 to TRBJ2-1, with 9 bases matching TRBD2. The DNA for the CDR3 is TGTGCCAGCAGCCCTCTAGCGGGGCACTACAATGAGCAGTTCTTC. Translating it yields CASSPLAGHYNEQFF.